This is a list of T cell receptor beta chains from one sample in a study of CD8+ T cells in alopecia areata. Measured with immunoSEQ multiplex PCR; TCRdb has only the in-frame clones, and not every one. The sample gives 95,000 to 150,000 clones, 45% to 50% of which show up once; approximately 10% is in the top ten. The specimen sequenced was NKG2D-low CD8+ T cells sorted from blood. These receptors were obtained from a human donor with alopecia areata. The CDR3 runs from the conserved cysteine through the conserved F or W. A D gene is named only where the DNA matches it firmly. Clone size is stated in some rows and not others, as once, few, many or a class when expanded.

j_gene | abundance | d_gene | v_gene | CDR3nt | CDR3aa
TRBJ2-3 | few | TRBD2 | TRBV29-1 | TGCAGCGTTGTAAGAATGGATAGCGGGTACACAGATACGCAGTATTTT | CSVVRMDSGYTDTQYF
TRBJ2-5 | . | TRBD2 | TRBV25-1 | TGTGCCAGCAGTAGTTTTCTAGCGGACCAAGAGACCCAGTACTTC | CASSSFLADQETQYF
TRBJ2-1 | . | . | TRBV29-1 | TGCAGCGTTGAGGGACTGGCTAAAATCATCAATGAGCAGTTCTTC | CSVEGLAKIINEQFF
TRBJ1-4 | . | TRBD1 | TRBV27 | TGTGCCAGCAGTTTACGGGGGACAGGGGAAAAACTGTTTTTT | CASSLRGTGEKLFF
TRBJ2-1 | . | TRBD2 | TRBV29-1 | TGCAGCGTTGAAAGGCGGGAGGTAGTGGCGGTGCAGTTCTTC | CSVERREVVAVQFF
TRBJ2-4 | . | . | TRBV19 | TGTGCCAGTAGTATAGATTGGATGAAAAACATTCAGTACTTC | CASSIDWMKNIQYF
TRBJ1-1 | few | . | TRBV29-1 | TGCAGCGTTGGGGGGTACACTGAAGCTTTCTTT | CSVGGYTEAFF
TRBJ2-3 | . | TRBD2 | TRBV6-5 | TGTGCCAGCAGTTACTCGCTAGCGGGGAGCACAGATACGCAGTATTTT | CASSYSLAGSTDTQYF
TRBJ2-3 | . | . | TRBV29-1 | TGCAGCGTTGGTGGGGGCCTACGCACAGATACGCAGTATTTT | CSVGGGLRTDTQYF
TRBJ1-4 | few | . | TRBV13 | TGTGCCAGCAGTTCGGGGGCAGCTAATGAAAAACTGTTTTTT | CASSSGAANEKLFF
TRBJ1-2 | few | . | TRBV29-1 | TGCAGCGCAGAGGGGGAGCTTAACTATGGCTACACCTTC | CSAEGELNYGYTF
TRBJ2-7 | . | TRBD1 | TRBV29-1 | TGCAGCGTTCCCGGGACAGGCACCTACGAGCAGTACTTC | CSVPGTGTYEQYF
TRBJ2-7 | . | . | TRBV27 | TGTGCCAGCGGGTCTTCACACTACGAGCAGTACTTC | CASGSSHYEQYF
TRBJ1-1 | . | . | TRBV30 | TGTGCCTGGAGTGATCGACGGACTGAAGCTTTCTTT | CAWSDRRTEAFF
TRBJ2-3 | few | TRBD2 | TRBV28 | TGTGCCAGCAGTTTAACGGGCGGGAGCACAGATACGCGGTATTTT | CASSLTGGSTDTRYF
TRBJ2-7 | . | TRBD2 | TRBV7-2 | TGTGCCAGCAGCTTGAGACTAGCGTACTACGAGCAGTACTTC | CASSLRLAYYEQYF
TRBJ2-2 | few | TRBD1 | TRBV7-9 | TGTGCCAGCAGCACCACAGGGGGGATCACCGGGGAGCTGTTTTTT | CASSTTGGITGELFF
TRBJ1-1 | once | . | TRBV6-5 | TGTGCCAGCAGTTCCCCCACCTGGGGAAACACTGAAGCTTTCTTT | CASSSPTWGNTEAFF
TRBJ2-1 | . | TRBD2 | TRBV29-1 | TGCAGCGTTGAAAGCACTAGCGTTCCCAATGAGCAGTTCTTC | CSVESTSVPNEQFF
TRBJ2-5 | . | . | TRBV29-1 | TGCAGCGCATACCGGGACAACCAAGAGACCCAGTACTTC | CSAYRDNQETQYF
TRBJ2-7 | . | . | TRBV2 | TGTGCCAGCAGTGAATTCTGGGAGCAGTACTTC | CASSEFWEQYF
TRBJ2-1 | . | TRBD1 | TRBV6-5 | TGTGCCAGCAATGAGGTCGGGACAGGAAATGAGCAGTTCTTC | CASNEVGTGNEQFF
TRBJ2-7 | . | . | TRBV27 | TGTGCCAGCAGTTTATCGGGGGACGAGCAGTACTTC | CASSLSGDEQYF
TRBJ2-2 | . | . | TRBV4-3 | TGCGCCAGCAGCCAATATGGGCTCGTCGGGGAGCTGTTTTTT | CASSQYGLVGELFF
TRBJ1-2 | . | TRBD1 | TRBV28 | TGTGCCAGCAGTACTATGGACAGGTACTACACCTTC | CASSTMDRYYTF
TRBJ1-1 | . | . | TRBV6-1 | TGTGCCAGCAGTGAAGAAACTGGGGGAGGAGAAACTGAAGCTTTCTTT | CASSEETGGGETEAFF
TRBJ2-1 | few | . | TRBV29-1 | TGCAGCGTTGAAGAGGCAGGGAATTACGAGCAGTTCTTC | CSVEEAGNYEQFF
TRBJ2-5 | few | TRBD1 | TRBV28 | TGTGCCAGCAGTTCAAGGACAGGGCGAGAGACCCAGTACTTC | CASSSRTGRETQYF
TRBJ1-5 | once | TRBD1 | TRBV2 | TGTGCCAGCAGTGGGATGGACAGGGGCCAGCCCCAGCATTTT | CASSGMDRGQPQHF
TRBJ1-2 | . | TRBD1 | TRBV29-1 | TGCAGCGCCCACCTGTCCGGGACAGTCGGCTACACCTTC | CSAHLSGTVGYTF
TRBJ2-2 | few | . | TRBV11-2 | TGTGCCAGCAGCTTAGAGCATCAACTGGACACCGGGGAGCTGTTTTTT | CASSLEHQLDTGELFF
TRBJ2-7 | . | . | TRBV5-6 | TGTGCCAGCAGCTTGGGTCCGGGTGAGCAGTACTTC | CASSLGPGEQYF
TRBJ2-7 | . | TRBD1 | TRBV5-6 | TGTGCCAGCAGCTTTGGGACAGGGGGCTACGAGCAGTACTTC | CASSFGTGGYEQYF
TRBJ2-2 | . | TRBD2 | TRBV29-1 | TGCAGCGTAAGCGGGGGGGCAAATAACACCGGGGAGCTGTTTTTT | CSVSGGANNTGELFF
TRBJ2-5 | few | TRBD2 | TRBV7-9 | TGTGCCGGGGGGGTGACCCAGTACTTC | CAGGVTQYF
TRBJ2-7 | . | . | TRBV29-1 | TGCAGCGTTGAGGTAGCTCCCTACGAGCAGTACTTC | CSVEVAPYEQYF
TRBJ1-5 | few | TRBD1 | TRBV7-9 | TGTGCCAGCAGCCCAGGACAGGGGGCACAGCCCCAGCATTTT | CASSPGQGAQPQHF
TRBJ1-2 | few | . | TRBV9 | TGTGCCAGCAGCGTAGACTACGGCGGCTACACCTTC | CASSVDYGGYTF
TRBJ2-7 | few | TRBD2 | TRBV29-1 | TGCAGCGTTGAAGCGTCTAGCGGGGGGATATACGAGCAGTACTTC | CSVEASSGGIYEQYF
TRBJ2-3 | once | . | TRBV5-1 | TGCGCCAGCACGGGGGAGACGGGGGCAGATACGCAGTATTTT | CASTGETGADTQYF
TRBJ2-1 | . | . | TRBV27 | TGTGCCAGCAGCTTGGACGGCTACAATGAGCAGTTCTTC | CASSLDGYNEQFF
TRBJ2-7 | few | TRBD1 | TRBV29-1 | TGCAGCGTTCCTGGACAGGGCTACGAGCAGTACTTC | CSVPGQGYEQYF
TRBJ1-1 | few | . | TRBV7-9 | TGTGCCAGCAGCTTAGACCAGCTTAGGGTATTGGGAGCTTTCTTT | CASSLDQLRVLGAFF
TRBJ1-5 | few | . | TRBV27 | TGTGCCAGCAGCCTCGTCGGGGGGATCGGCAATCAGCCCCAGCATTTT | CASSLVGGIGNQPQHF
TRBJ2-4 | few | . | TRBV29-1 | TGCAGCACACTCGGAGACAAACTAGCCAAAAACATTCAGTACTTC | CSTLGDKLAKNIQYF
TRBJ2-5 | . | . | TRBV5-6 | TGTGCCAGCAGCCCCACAGGGTTTGGGGAGACCCAGTACTTC | CASSPTGFGETQYF
TRBJ2-1 | . | TRBD1 | TRBV29-1 | TGCAGCGTTGCTGGACAGGGGGGAAATGAGCAGTTCTTC | CSVAGQGGNEQFF
TRBJ2-1 | . | TRBD2 | TRBV27 | TGTGCCAGCAGTCCTCACACTAGCGCGAGATACTCCTACAATGAGCAGTTCTTC | CASSPHTSARYSYNEQFF
TRBJ2-2 | . | . | TRBV29-1 | TGCAGCGTTGACGTAGCCGGGAGCCGAGCCGGGGAGCTGTTTTTT | CSVDVAGSRAGELFF